A selection of T cell receptor beta chains follows, all from one sample in a study of metastatic and nonmetastatic thyroid tumors. TCRdb reassembled clones from the PCR reads with MiXCR. The sample lists about 39,000 clones, around a fifth occurring once. Specimen: blood. Source of these receptors: a female donor with papillary thyroid cancer or a benign thyroid nodule (not recorded which). Some clones in this sample may be carry-over from other donors' samples. Each CDR3 is given with its conserved first and last residue. D genes are given only for firm matches. The listing skips clone size in some rows; elsewhere it reads once, few, many or a size class.

D: TRBD1
V: TRBV5-4
J: TRBJ2-1
size: many
CDR3: CASSFQDRGLNAQFF
DNA: TGTGCCAGCAGCTTCCAGGACAGGGGGCTGAATGCGCAGTTCTTC

D: NA
V: TRBV28
J: TRBJ2-1
size: many
CDR3: CASSLYAPGSNYYNEQFF
DNA: TGTGCCAGCAGTTTATATGCCCCAGGGAGCAACTACTACAATGAGCAGTTCTTC

D: NA
V: TRBV11-2
J: TRBJ2-7
size: many
CDR3: CASSWGLSHSYEQYF
DNA: TGTGCCAGCAGCTGGGGACTCAGCCACTCCTACGAGCAGTACTTC

D: TRBD1
V: TRBV18
J: TRBJ2-5
size: many
CDR3: CASSRTGEETQYF
DNA: TGTGCCAGCTCACGGACAGGGGAAGAGACCCAGTACTTC

D: NA
V: TRBV28
J: TRBJ1-3
size: many
CDR3: CASSPQGAGNTIYF
DNA: TGTGCCAGCAGTCCTCAGGGAGCCGGAAACACCATATATTTT

D: NA
V: TRBV27
J: TRBJ2-3
size: NA
CDR3: CASSPDWANTQYF
DNA: TGTGCCAGCAGCCCGGATTGGGCAAATACGCAGTATTTT

D: TRBD2
V: TRBV25-1
J: TRBJ2-3
size: many
CDR3: CASSHRPGLAGDTDTQYF
DNA: TGTGCCAGCAGTCATCGGCCGGGACTAGCGGGAGACACAGATACGCAGTATTTT

D: NA
V: TRBV29-1
J: TRBJ2-5
size: many
CDR3: CSVEGGLAQQETQYF
DNA: TGCAGCGTTGAGGGGGGCCTAGCGCAGCAAGAGACCCAGTACTTC

D: TRBD2
V: TRBV5-1
J: TRBJ2-1
size: NA
CDR3: CASTGGASGSFSYNEQFF
DNA: TGCGCCAGCACCGGGGGGGCTAGCGGGAGTTTTTCCTACAATGAGCAGTTCTTC

D: NA
V: TRBV20-1
J: TRBJ2-2
size: NA
CDR3: CSARDHSEGLGGELFF
DNA: TGCAGTGCTAGAGATCACTCAGAGGGGTTAGGCGGGGAGCTGTTTTTT

D: NA
V: TRBV27
J: TRBJ2-3
size: few
CDR3: CASSLFLGTADTQYF
DNA: TGTGCCAGCAGTTTATTTCTCGGGACTGCAGATACGCAGTATTTT

D: NA
V: TRBV19
J: TRBJ2-7
size: NA
CDR3: CASSAADREYEKYF
DNA: TGTGCCAGTAGTGCCGCGGACAGAGAATACGAGAAGTACTTC

D: TRBD2
V: TRBV27
J: TRBJ2-3
size: many
CDR3: CASGAIAGGRNTQYF
DNA: TGTGCCAGCGGTGCGATAGCGGGAGGGCGAAATACGCAGTATTTT

D: NA
V: TRBV5-4
J: TRBJ1-2
size: many
CDR3: CASRNIGGHYGYTF
DNA: TGTGCCAGCAGGAATATAGGGGGGCACTATGGCTACACCTTC

D: TRBD2
V: TRBV6-2/TRBV6-3
J: TRBJ2-3
size: few
CDR3: CASSWGRGDTQYF
DNA: TGTGCCAGCAGTTGGGGGAGGGGAGATACGCAGTATTTT